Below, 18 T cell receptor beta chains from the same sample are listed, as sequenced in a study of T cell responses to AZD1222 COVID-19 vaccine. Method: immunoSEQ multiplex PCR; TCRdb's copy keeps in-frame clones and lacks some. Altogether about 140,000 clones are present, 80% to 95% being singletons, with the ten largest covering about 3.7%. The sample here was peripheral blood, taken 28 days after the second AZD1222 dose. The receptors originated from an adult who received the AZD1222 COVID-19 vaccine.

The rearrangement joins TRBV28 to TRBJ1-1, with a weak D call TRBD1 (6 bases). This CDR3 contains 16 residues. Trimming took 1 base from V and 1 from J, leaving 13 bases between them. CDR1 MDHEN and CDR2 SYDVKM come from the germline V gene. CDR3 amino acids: CASSLFRGWGNTEAFF. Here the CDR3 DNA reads TGTGCCAGCAGTTTATTTAGGGGGTGGGGGAACACTGAAGCTTTCTTT.

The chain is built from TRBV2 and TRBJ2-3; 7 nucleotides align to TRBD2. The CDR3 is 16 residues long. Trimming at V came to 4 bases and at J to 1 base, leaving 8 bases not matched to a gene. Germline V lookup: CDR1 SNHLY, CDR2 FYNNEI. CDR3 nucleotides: TGTGCCAGCAGTGGACTAGCCGCCTTACGCACAGATACGCAGTATTTT. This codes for CASSGLAALRTDTQYF.

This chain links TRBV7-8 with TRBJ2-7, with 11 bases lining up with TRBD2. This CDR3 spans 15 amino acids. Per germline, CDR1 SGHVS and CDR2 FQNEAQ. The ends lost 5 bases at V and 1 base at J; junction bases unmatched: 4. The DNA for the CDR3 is TGTGCCAGCAGCAGCAGACTAGCGGGATCCTACGAGCAGTACTTC. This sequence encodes CASSSRLAGSYEQYF. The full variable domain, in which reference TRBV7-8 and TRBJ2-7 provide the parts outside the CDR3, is GAGVSQSPRYKVAKRGQDVALRCDPISGHVSLFWYQQALGQGPEFLTYFQNEAQLDKSGLPSDRFFAERPEGSVSTLKIQRTQQEDSAVYLCASSSRLAGSYEQYFGPGTRLTVT.

The CDR3 loop is CASSSGWNSPLHF. CDR3 sequence (DNA): TGTGCCAGCAGTTCGGGGTGGAATTCACCCCTCCACTTT. This chain uses TRBV12-3 or TRBV12-4 with TRBJ1-6; D remains ambiguous. The V and J ends lost 4 bases and 7 bases respectively, with 8 bases between them. This CDR3 has 13 residues.

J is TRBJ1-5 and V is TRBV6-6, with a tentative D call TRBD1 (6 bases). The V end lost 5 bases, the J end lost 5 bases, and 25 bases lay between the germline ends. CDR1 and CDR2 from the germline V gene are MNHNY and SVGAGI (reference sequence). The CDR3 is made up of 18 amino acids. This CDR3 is CASSRLPRDKGGHQPQHF. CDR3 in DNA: TGTGCCAGCAGTCGCCTCCCTCGGGACAAGGGGGGTCATCAGCCCCAGCATTTT.

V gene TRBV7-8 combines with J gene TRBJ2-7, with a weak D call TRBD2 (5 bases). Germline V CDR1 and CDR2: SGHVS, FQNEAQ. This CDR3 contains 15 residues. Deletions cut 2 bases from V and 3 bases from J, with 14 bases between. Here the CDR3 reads CASSLTGGELYEQYF. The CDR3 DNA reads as TGTGCCAGCAGCTTAACCGGAGGCGAGCTCTACGAGCAGTACTTC.

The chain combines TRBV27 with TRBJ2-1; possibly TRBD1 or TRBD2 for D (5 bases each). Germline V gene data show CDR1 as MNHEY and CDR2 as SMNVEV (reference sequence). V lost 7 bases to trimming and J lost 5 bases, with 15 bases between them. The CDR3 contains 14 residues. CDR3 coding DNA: TGTGCCAGCAATCACGGGACGCCACACAATGAGCAGTTCTTC. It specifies CASNHGTPHNEQFF.

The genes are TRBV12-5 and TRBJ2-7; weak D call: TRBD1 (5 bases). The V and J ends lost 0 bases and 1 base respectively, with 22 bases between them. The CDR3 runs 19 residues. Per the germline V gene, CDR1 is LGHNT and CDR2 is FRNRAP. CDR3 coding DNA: TGTGCTAGTGGTTTGGTGTTGCCCGGCCCACAGGATCCTTCCTACGAGCAGTACTTC. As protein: CASGLVLPGPQDPSYEQYF.

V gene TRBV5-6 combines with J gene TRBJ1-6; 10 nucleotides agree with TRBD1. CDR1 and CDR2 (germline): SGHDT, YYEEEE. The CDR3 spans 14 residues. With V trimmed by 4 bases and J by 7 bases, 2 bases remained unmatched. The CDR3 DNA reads TGTGCCAGCAGCCCGGGACAGGGGAATTCACCCCTCCACTTT. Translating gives CASSPGQGNSPLHF.

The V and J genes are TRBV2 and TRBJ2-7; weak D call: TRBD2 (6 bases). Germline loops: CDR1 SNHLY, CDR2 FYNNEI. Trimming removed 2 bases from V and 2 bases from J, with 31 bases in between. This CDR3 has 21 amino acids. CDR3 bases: TGTGCCAGCAGTGAACGTAAGCAAGATCAGAGAGTGGGAGGACGAGCCTACGAGCAGTACTTC. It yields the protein CASSERKQDQRVGGRAYEQYF.

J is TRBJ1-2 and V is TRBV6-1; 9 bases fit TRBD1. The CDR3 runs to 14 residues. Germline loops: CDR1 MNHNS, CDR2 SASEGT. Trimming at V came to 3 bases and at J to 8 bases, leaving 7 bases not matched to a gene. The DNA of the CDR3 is TGTGCCAGCAGTGATTCCCGGACAGGGGACGGCTACACCTTC. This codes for CASSDSRTGDGYTF.

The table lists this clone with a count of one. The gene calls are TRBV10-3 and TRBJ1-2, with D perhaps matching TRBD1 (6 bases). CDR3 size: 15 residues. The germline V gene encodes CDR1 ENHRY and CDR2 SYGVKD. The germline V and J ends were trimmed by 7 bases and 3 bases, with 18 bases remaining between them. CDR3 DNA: TGTGCCATCAAGTCCAGGGGCCTGGTGGACTATGGCTACACCTTC. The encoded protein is CAIKSRGLVDYGYTF.

CDR3 nucleotides: TGTGCCCCCCCAAACGCGTCAGGACCACATCAGCCCCAGCATTTT. Its translation: CAPPNASGPHQPQHF. J is TRBJ1-5 and V is TRBV7-3; D remains unclear. The CDR3 contains 15 residues. Per the germline V gene, CDR1 is SGHTA and CDR2 is FQGTGA. The germline V and J ends were trimmed by 11 bases and 5 bases, with 22 bases remaining between them.

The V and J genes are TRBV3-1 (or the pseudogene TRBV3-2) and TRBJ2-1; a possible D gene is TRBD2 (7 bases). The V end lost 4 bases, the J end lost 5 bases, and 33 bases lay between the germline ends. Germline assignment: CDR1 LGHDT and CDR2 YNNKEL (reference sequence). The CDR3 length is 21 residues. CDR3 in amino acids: CASSRSTIRGVTSREHNEQFF. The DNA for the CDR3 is TGTGCCAGCAGCCGATCTACCATCAGGGGTGTGACTAGCCGGGAGCACAATGAGCAGTTCTTC.

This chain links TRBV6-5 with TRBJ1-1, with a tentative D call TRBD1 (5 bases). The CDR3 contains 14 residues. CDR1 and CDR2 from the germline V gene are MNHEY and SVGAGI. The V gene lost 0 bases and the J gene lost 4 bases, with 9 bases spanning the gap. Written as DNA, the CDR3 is TGTGCCAGCAGTTACTCAGGGGAGTTCACTGAAGCTTTCTTT. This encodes CASSYSGEFTEAFF.

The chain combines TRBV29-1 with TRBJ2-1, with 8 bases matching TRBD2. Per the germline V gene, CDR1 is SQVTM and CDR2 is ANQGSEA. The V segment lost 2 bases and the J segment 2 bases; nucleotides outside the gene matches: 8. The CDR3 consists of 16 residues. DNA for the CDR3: TGCAGCGTTGAACTAATGCGGGAGGTCGCCTACAATGAGCAGTTCTTC. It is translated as CSVELMREVAYNEQFF.

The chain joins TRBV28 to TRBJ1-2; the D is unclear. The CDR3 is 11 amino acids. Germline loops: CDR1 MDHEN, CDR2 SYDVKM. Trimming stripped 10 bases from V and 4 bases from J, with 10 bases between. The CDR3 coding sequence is TGTGCCATATCAGGCGGCTATGGCTACACCTTC. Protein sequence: CAISGGYGYTF.

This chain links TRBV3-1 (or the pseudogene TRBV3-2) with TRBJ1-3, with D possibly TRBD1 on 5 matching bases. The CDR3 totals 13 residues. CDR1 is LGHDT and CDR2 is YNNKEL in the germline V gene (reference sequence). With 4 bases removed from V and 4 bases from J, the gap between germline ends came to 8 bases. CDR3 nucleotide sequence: TGTGCCAGCAGCCCCTGGGGCGGAAACACCATATATTTT. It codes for CASSPWGGNTIYF.